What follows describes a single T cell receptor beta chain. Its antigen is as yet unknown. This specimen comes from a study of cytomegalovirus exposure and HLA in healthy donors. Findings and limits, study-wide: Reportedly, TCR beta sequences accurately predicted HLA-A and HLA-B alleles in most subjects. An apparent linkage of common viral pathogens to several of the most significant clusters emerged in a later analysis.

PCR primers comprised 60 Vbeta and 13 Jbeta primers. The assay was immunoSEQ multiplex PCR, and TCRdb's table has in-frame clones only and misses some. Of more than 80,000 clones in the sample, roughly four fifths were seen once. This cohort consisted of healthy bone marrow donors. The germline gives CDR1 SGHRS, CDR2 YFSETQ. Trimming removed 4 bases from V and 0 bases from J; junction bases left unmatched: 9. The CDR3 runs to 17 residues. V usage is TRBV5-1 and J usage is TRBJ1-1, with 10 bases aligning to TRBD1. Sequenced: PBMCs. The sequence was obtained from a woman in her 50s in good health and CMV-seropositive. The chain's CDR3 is CASSTGQGVSLNTEAFF. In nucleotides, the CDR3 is TGCGCCAGCAGCACAGGACAGGGGGTATCGTTGAACACTGAAGCTTTCTTT.